Included here is one TCR beta chain sequence, with context. The antigen is undetermined. Germline lookup yields CDR1 LNHDA and CDR2 SQIVND (reference sequence). V lost 5 bases and J lost 5; bases outside the gene matches: 7. There are 15 residues in the CDR3. This sample was taken from a study of shared clonotypes between healthy human individuals. Study observations and caveats: Across a handful of donors, naive CD4 shared 5% to 6%, naive CD8 around 3.5%, memory CD4 more than 2%, memory CD8 about 0.4%.

Each donor was a Caucasian adult residing in Nashville, Tennessee. Sequencing used immunoSEQ multiplex PCR; TCRdb keeps in-frame clones, though not all of them. The top ten clones hold approximately 1.5% of a sample with nearly 1,000,000 clones, about 80% of them seen once. This receptor was identified in a man younger than 30 in good health. The sequenced sample was memory CD4+ T cells sorted from blood. Sample subset: CD45RA-negative fraction. The V and J genes are TRBV19 and TRBJ1-1; 11 bases are a match to TRBD1. CDR3 residues: CASSPRTGGVTEAFF. The CDR3 nucleotides are TGTGCCAGTAGTCCTAGGACAGGGGGCGTGACTGAAGCTTTCTTT.